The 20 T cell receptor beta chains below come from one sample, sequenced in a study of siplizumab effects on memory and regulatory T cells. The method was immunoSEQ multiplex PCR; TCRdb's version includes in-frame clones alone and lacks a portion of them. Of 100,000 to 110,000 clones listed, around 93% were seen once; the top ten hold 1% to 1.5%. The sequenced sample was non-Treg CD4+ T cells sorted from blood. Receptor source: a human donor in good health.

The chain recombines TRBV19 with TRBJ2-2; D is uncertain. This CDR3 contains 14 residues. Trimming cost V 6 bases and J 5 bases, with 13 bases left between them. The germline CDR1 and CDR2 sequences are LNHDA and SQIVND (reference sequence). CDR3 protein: CASSGRPGTGELFF. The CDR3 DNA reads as TGTGCCAGTAGCGGACGGCCGGGTACCGGGGAGCTGTTTTTT. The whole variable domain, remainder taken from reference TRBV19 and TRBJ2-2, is DGGITQSPKYLFRKEGQNVTLSCEQNLNHDAMYWYRQDPGQGLRLIYYSQIVNDFQKGDIAEGYSVSREKKESFPLTVTSAQKNPTAFYLCASSGRPGTGELFFGEGSRLTVL.

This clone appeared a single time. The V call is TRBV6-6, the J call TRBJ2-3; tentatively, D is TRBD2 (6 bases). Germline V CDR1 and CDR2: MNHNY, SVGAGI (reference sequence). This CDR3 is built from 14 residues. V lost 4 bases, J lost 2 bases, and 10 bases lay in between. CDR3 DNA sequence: TGTGCCAGCAGTTTGGGACTGATCACAGATACGCAGTATTTT. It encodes CASSLGLITDTQYF.

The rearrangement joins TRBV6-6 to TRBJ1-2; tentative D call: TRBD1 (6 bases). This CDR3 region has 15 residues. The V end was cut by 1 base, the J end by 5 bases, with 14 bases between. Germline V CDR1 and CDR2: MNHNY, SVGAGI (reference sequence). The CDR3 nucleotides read TGTGCCAGCAGTTACTATCCCGAAAGGGGGTATGGCTACACCTTC. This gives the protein CASSYYPERGYGYTF.

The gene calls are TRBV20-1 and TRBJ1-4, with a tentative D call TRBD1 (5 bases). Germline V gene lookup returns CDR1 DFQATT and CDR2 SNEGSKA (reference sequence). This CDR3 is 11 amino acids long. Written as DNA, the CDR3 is TGCAGGGTCCAGGGTAATGAAAAACTGTTTTTT. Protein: CRVQGNEKLFF.

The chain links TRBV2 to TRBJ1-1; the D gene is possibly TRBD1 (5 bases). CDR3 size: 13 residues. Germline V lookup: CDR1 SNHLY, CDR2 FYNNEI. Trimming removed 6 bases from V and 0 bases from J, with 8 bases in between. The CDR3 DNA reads TGTGCCAGCAGGGGGGGGTTGAACACTGAAGCTTTCTTT. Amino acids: CASRGGLNTEAFF.

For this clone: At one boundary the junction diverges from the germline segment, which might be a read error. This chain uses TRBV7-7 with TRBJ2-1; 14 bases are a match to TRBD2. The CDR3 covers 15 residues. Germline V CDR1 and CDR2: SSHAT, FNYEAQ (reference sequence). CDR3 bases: TGTGCTAGCAGCCGGGGACTAGCGGGAGTCAATGAGCAGTTCTTC. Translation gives CASSRGLAGVNEQFF.

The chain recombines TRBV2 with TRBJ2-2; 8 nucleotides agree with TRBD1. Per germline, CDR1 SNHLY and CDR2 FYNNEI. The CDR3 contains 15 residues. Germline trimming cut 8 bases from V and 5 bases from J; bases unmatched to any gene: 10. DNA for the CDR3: TGTGCCAGCGGGAAGGGGACAGGTCCGACCGGGGAGCTGTTTTTT. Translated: CASGKGTGPTGELFF.

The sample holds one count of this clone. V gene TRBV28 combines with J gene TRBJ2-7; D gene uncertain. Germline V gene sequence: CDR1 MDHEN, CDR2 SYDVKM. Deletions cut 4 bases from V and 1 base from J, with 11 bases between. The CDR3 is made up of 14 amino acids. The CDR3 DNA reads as TGTGCCAGCAGTTCTCCCGCGGTATCCTACGAGCAGTACTTC. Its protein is CASSSPAVSYEQYF.

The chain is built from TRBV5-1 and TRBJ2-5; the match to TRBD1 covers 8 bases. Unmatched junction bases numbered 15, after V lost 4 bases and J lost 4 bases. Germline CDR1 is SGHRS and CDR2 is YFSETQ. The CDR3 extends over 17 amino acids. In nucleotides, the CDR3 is TGCGCCAGCAGCCCCGGACAGGGTAGTTTCTCAGTAGAGACCCAGTACTTC. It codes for CASSPGQGSFSVETQYF.

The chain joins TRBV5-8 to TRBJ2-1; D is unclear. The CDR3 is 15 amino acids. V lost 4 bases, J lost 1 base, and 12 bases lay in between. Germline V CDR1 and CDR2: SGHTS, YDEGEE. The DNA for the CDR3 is TGTGCCAGCAGCCTCGGCCGGAGTTCCTACAATGAGCAGTTCTTC. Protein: CASSLGRSSYNEQFF.

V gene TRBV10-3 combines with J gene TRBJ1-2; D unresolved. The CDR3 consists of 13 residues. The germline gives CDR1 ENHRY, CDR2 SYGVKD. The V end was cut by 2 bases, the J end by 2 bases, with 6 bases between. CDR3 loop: CAISEGRNYGYTF. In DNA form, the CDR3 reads TGTGCCATCAGTGAGGGCAGGAACTATGGCTACACCTTC.

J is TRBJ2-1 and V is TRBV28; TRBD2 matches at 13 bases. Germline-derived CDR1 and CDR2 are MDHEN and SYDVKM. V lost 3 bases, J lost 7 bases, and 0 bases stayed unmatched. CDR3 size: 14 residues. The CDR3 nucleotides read TGTGCCAGCAGTTTGACTAGCGGGAGGAATGAGCAGTTCTTC. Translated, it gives CASSLTSGRNEQFF.

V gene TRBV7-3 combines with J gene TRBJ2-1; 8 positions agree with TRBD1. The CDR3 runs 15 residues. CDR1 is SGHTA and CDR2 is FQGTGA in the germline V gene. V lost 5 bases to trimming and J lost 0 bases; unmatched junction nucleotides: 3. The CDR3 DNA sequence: TGTGCCAGCAGCATTGACAGGGGCTCCTACAATGAGCAGTTCTTC. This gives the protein CASSIDRGSYNEQFF.

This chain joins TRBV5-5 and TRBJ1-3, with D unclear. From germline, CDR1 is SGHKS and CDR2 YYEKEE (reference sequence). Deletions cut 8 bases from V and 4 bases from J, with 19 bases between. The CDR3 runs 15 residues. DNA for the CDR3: TGTGCCAGTTACGAATTCGGGCGGGGAGGAAACACCATATATTTT. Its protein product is CASYEFGRGGNTIYF.

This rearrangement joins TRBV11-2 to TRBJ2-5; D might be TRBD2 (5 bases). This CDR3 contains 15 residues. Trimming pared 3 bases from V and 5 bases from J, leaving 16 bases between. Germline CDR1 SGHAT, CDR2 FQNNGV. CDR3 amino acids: CASSLDPLGPETQYF. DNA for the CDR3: TGTGCCAGCAGCTTGGACCCACTAGGTCCGGAGACCCAGTACTTC.

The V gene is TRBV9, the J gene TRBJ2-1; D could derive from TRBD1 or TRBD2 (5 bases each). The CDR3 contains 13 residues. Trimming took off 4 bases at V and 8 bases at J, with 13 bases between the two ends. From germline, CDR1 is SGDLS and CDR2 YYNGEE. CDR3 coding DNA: TGTGCCAGCAGCCCGGGGACCGCACATGAGCAGTTCTTC. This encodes CASSPGTAHEQFF.

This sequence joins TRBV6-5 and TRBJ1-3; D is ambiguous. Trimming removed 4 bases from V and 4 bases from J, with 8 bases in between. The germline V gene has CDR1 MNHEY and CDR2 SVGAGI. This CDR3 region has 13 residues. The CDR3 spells CASSSGLGNTIYF. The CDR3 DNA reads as TGTGCCAGCAGTTCGGGGTTAGGAAACACCATATATTTT.

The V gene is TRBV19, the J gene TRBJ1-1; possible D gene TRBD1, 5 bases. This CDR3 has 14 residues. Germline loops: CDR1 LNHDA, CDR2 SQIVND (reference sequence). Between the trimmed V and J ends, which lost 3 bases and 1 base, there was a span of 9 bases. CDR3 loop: CASSMSGQNTEAFF. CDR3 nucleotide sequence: TGTGCCAGTAGTATGAGTGGACAGAACACTGAAGCTTTCTTT.

In nucleotides, the CDR3 is TGTGCCAGTGACTCTGGGAACACCGGGGAGCTGTTTTTT. This sequence encodes CASDSGNTGELFF. The V gene is TRBV2, the J gene TRBJ2-2; no clear D gene. The CDR3 is 13 amino acids. The germline V gene encodes CDR1 SNHLY and CDR2 FYNNEI. The V end lost 9 bases, the J end lost 1 base, and 9 bases lay between the germline ends.

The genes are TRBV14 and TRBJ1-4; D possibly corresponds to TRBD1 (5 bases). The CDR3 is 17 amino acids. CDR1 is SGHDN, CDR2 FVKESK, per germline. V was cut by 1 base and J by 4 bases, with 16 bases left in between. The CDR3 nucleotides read TGTGCCAGCAGCCAAGGAATTTTTAGAGGGGTTAATGAAAAACTGTTTTTT. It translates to CASSQGIFRGVNEKLFF.